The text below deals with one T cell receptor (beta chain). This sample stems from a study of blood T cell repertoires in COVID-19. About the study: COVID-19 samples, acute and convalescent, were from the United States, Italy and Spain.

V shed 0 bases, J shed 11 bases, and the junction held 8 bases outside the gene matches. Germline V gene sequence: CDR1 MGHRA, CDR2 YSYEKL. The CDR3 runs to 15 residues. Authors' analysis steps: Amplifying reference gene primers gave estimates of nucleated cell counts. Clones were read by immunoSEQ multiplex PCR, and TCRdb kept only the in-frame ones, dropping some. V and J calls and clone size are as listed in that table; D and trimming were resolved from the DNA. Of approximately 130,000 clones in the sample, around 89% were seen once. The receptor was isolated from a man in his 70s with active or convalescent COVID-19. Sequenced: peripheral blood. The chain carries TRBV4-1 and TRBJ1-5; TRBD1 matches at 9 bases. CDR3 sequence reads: CASSQEGTGGEAQHF. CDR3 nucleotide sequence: TGCGCCAGCAGCCAAGAGGGTACAGGGGGCGAGGCCCAGCATTTT.